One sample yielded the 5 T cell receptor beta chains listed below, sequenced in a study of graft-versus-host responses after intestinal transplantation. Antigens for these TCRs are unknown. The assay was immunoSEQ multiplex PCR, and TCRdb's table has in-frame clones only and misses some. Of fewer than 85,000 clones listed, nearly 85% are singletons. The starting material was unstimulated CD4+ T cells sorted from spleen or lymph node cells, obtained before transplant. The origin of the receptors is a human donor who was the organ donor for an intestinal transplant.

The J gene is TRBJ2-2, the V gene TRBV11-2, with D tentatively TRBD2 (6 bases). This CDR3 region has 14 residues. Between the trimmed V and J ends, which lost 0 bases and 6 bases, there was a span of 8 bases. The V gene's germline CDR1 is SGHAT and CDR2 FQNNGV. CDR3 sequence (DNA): TGTGCCAGCAGCTTAGAGCCTAGCGCCGGGGAGCTGTTTTTT. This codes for CASSLEPSAGELFF. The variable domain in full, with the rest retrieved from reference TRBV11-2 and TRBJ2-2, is EAGVAQSPRYKIIEKRQSVAFWCNPISGHATLYWYQQILGQGPKLLIQFQNNGVVDDSQLPKDRFSAERLKGVDSTLKIQPAKLEDSAVYLCASSLEPSAGELFFGEGSRLTVL.

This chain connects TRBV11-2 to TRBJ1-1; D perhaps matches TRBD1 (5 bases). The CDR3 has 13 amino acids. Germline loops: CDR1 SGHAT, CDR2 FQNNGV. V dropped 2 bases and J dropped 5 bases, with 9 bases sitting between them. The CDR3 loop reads CASSLQGFTEAFF. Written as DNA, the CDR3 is TGTGCCAGCAGCTTACAGGGATTTACTGAAGCTTTCTTT.

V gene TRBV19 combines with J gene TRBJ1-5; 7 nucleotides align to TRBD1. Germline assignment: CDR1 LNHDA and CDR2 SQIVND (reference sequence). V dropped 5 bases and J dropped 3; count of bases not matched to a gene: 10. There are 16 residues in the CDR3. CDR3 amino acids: CASSFLQGKANQPQHF. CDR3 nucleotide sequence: TGTGCCAGTAGTTTCTTACAGGGGAAGGCCAATCAGCCCCAGCATTTT.

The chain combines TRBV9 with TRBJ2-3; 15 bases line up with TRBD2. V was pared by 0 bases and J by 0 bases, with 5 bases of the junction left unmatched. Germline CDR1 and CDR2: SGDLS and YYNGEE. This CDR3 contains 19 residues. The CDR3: CASSVAGLAGGSSTDTQYF. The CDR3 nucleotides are TGTGCCAGCAGCGTAGCCGGACTAGCGGGGGGGTCTAGCACAGATACGCAGTATTTT.

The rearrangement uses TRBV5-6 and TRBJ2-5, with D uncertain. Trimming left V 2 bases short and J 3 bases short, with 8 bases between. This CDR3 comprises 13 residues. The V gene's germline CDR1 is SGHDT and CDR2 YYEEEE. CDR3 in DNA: TGTGCCAGCAGCTTCTTTCAGAAAGAGACCCAGTACTTC. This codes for CASSFFQKETQYF.